This TCR beta chain is drawn from a study of graft-versus-host responses after intestinal transplantation. Broader study findings: GvH clones were found in recipient marrow; some appeared first in ileum or blood.

This CDR3 spans 14 amino acids. V lost 3 bases and J lost 4, with 12 bases in between. Germline V CDR1 and CDR2: SGHRS, YFSETQ. Assay used: immunoSEQ multiplex PCR; TCRdb lists only in-frame clones, some missing. The data show roughly 60,000 clones, about 90% seen once. About this clone itself: Its antigen is unknown.

The chain combines TRBV5-1 with TRBJ2-3, with D unclear. This material consisted of PBMCs, taken about 120 days after intestinal transplantation. The receptor comes from a human patient who received an intestinal transplant, so some T cells may come from the graft donor. CDR3 amino acids: CASSSEPLADTQYF. Written as DNA, the CDR3 is TGCGCCAGCAGCTCGGAGCCGTTGGCAGATACGCAGTATTTT.